This TCR beta chain was sequenced during a study of blood T cell repertoires in COVID-19. Study in general: Both acute and convalescent COVID-19 samples were obtained from the United States, Italy and Spain. Sample material is recorded as cDNA or gDNA derived from T cells, B-cell-depleted T cells, or PBMCs.

Only one count was recorded for this clone. Authors' data handling: Amplification of reference gene primers provided the estimated nucleated cell counts. Clones were read by immunoSEQ multiplex PCR, and TCRdb kept only the in-frame ones, dropping some. V, J and clone size are those of that table, while D and trimming were read from the DNA. The data contain about 230,000 clones, 81% of them singletons. The CDR3 spans 16 residues. With V trimmed by 2 bases and J by 2 bases, 5 bases remained unmatched. Germline-derived CDR1 and CDR2 are SGHAT and FQNNGV. This chain connects TRBV11-2 to TRBJ2-3; TRBD2 aligns across 9 bases. This receptor was taken from an elderly woman with acute or convalescent COVID-19. The sequenced sample consisted of peripheral blood. CDR3 nucleotides: TGTGCCAGCAGCTTACTCGCGGGGGGGGACACAGATACGCAGTATTTT. It translates to CASSLLAGGDTDTQYF.